This TCR beta chain was documented in a study of blood T cell repertoires in COVID-19. The overall study: COVID-19 samples collected from the United States, Italy and Spain covered acute and convalescent phases. PBMCs, B-cell-depleted T cells, or T cells were the source of the cDNA or gDNA that made up the material.

This clone has a single count. Sequenced by immunoSEQ multiplex PCR; TCRdb stores in-frame clones only, minus some. Here the sample spans fewer than 350,000 clones, approximately 85% being singletons. Everyone who took part was roughly 18 to 89 years old, and they came from over 20 US areas. Each participant's cohort was designated according to participant-reported clinical history. Germline assignment: CDR1 ENHRY and CDR2 SYGVKD. The CDR3 totals 16 residues. With V trimmed by 6 bases and J by 5 bases, 11 bases remained unmatched. Sequenced input: PBMCs or T cells enriched from blood (not recorded which). This chain connects TRBV10-3 to TRBJ2-3; TRBD1 matches at 10 bases. The clonotype was recovered from a man aged 25 to 45 who had recovered from COVID-19. CDR3 sequence (DNA): TGTGCCATCAGAGGCTCCGGGACAGGGGAGGGAGATACGCAGTATTTT. Encoded protein: CAIRGSGTGEGDTQYF.